This T cell receptor beta chain was observed in a study of cytomegalovirus exposure and HLA in healthy donors. Study results and limitations: Analysis performed later showed TCR beta chains linked to HLA being more clonally expanded than equally common others. Later on, an analysis showed TCR association rates differing by HLA locus, with DRB1 the most and HLA-C the fewest.

The PCR was carried out with 60 Vbeta primers and 13 Jbeta primers. The data were produced by immunoSEQ multiplex PCR, yet TCRdb's version contains in-frame clones alone and is incomplete. The data hold 150,000 to 200,000 clones, with around a tenth observed a single time. With regard to this clone: Its antigen is as yet unknown.

V lost 5 bases and J lost 4, with 17 bases in between. This CDR3 spans 14 amino acids. CDR1 GTSNPN and CDR2 SVGIG come from the germline V gene (reference sequence). This chain links TRBV30 with TRBJ1-1; no firm D call. The receptor was isolated from a woman in her twenties or thirties in good health and CMV-seropositive. The source material was PBMCs. As DNA, the CDR3 is TGTGCCTGGGACGGAGACGGTGACCTCACTGAAGCTTTCTTT. This codes for CAWDGDGDLTEAFF.